Listed below are T cell receptor beta chains from one sample, sequenced in a study of blood T cell repertoires in COVID-19. This table comes from immunoSEQ multiplex PCR, and its TCRdb copy is limited to in-frame clones, with some not included. The repertoire holds 120,000 or so clones, with around four fifths as singletons. The sequenced sample was peripheral blood. These receptors all come from a human donor in a cohort sampled during active COVID-19. Each CDR3 is given with its conserved first and last residue. A D gene is named only where the DNA matches it firmly. Not all rows give a size; the values are once, few, many and, for expanded clones, a class.

V gene: TRBV11-2
J gene: TRBJ2-1
clone size: -
D gene: -
CDR3 protein: CASTTRSRYNEQFF
CDR3 DNA: TGTGCCAGCACCACGAGGTCGCGCTACAATGAGCAGTTCTTC

V gene: TRBV19
J gene: TRBJ2-5
clone size: -
D gene: -
CDR3 protein: CASSTRGTTETQYF
CDR3 DNA: TGTGCCAGTAGTACGCGGGGCACCACAGAGACCCAGTACTTC

V gene: TRBV4-1
J gene: TRBJ2-7
clone size: -
D gene: -
CDR3 protein: CASSQDESGYEQYF
CDR3 DNA: TGCGCCAGCAGCCAAGACGAAAGCGGCTACGAGCAGTACTTC

V gene: TRBV7-9
J gene: TRBJ2-5
clone size: -
D gene: TRBD2
CDR3 protein: CASSRGLAGGFQETQYF
CDR3 DNA: TGTGCCAGCAGCCGGGGACTAGCGGGGGGATTCCAAGAGACCCAGTACTTC

V gene: TRBV20-1
J gene: TRBJ2-2
clone size: -
D gene: -
CDR3 protein: CSASPPSRGTGELFF
CDR3 DNA: TGCAGTGCTAGTCCCCCGTCACGGGGCACCGGGGAGCTGTTTTTT

V gene: TRBV7-9
J gene: TRBJ1-4
clone size: -
D gene: -
CDR3 protein: CASSLAGAVEKLFF
CDR3 DNA: TGTGCCAGCAGCTTAGCAGGGGCGGTGGAAAAACTGTTTTTT

V gene: TRBV4-1
J gene: TRBJ1-5
clone size: -
D gene: TRBD1
CDR3 protein: CASSQTQGAEPQHF
CDR3 DNA: TGCGCCAGCAGCCAGACCCAGGGGGCAGAGCCCCAGCATTTT

V gene: TRBV7-7
J gene: TRBJ2-2
clone size: -
D gene: -
CDR3 protein: CASSQIVAGELFF
CDR3 DNA: TGTGCCAGCAGCCAAATAGTCGCCGGGGAGCTGTTTTTT

V gene: TRBV9
J gene: TRBJ2-1
clone size: few
D gene: TRBD1
CDR3 protein: CASSPRGQADNEQFF
CDR3 DNA: TGTGCCAGCAGCCCGCGGGGACAGGCCGACAATGAGCAGTTCTTC

V gene: TRBV19
J gene: TRBJ2-7
clone size: -
D gene: -
CDR3 protein: CASSIARGYEQYF
CDR3 DNA: TGTGCCAGTAGTATAGCGAGAGGCTACGAGCAGTACTTC

V gene: TRBV5-6
J gene: TRBJ1-3
clone size: -
D gene: -
CDR3 protein: CASSLTQESGNTIYF
CDR3 DNA: TGTGCCAGCAGCTTGACGCAGGAATCTGGAAACACCATATATTTT

V gene: TRBV18
J gene: TRBJ2-5
clone size: -
D gene: -
CDR3 protein: CASSPRRGRQETQYF
CDR3 DNA: TGTGCCAGCTCACCTCGAAGAGGGCGGCAAGAGACCCAGTACTTC

V gene: TRBV18
J gene: TRBJ1-2
clone size: few
D gene: -
CDR3 protein: CASSPAKLGAINYGYTF
CDR3 DNA: TGTGCCAGCTCACCAGCTAAGTTGGGGGCAATCAACTATGGCTACACCTTC

V gene: TRBV5-1
J gene: TRBJ1-2
clone size: -
D gene: TRBD1
CDR3 protein: CASSPTGELHYGYTF
CDR3 DNA: TGCGCCAGCAGTCCTACAGGGGAGCTCCACTATGGCTACACCTTC

V gene: TRBV10-3
J gene: TRBJ2-3
clone size: once
D gene: TRBD2
CDR3 protein: CAISPGLAGDTQYF
CDR3 DNA: TGTGCCATCAGTCCCGGACTAGCGGGAGATACGCAGTATTTT

V gene: TRBV4-3
J gene: TRBJ1-4
clone size: -
D gene: -
CDR3 protein: CASSQHPQAGNEKLFF
CDR3 DNA: TGCGCCAGCAGCCAACACCCGCAGGCGGGTAATGAAAAACTGTTTTTT

V gene: TRBV5-1
J gene: TRBJ2-5
clone size: -
D gene: TRBD1
CDR3 protein: CASSPSDRGYQETQYF
CDR3 DNA: TGCGCCAGCAGCCCCTCGGACAGGGGCTACCAAGAGACCCAGTACTTC

V gene: TRBV11-1
J gene: TRBJ2-3
clone size: -
D gene: -
CDR3 protein: CASSPRGTFSTDTQYF
CDR3 DNA: TGTGCCAGCAGCCCTAGAGGGACATTCAGCACAGATACGCAGTATTTT

V gene: TRBV28
J gene: TRBJ2-1
clone size: -
D gene: TRBD2
CDR3 protein: CASSPTSERYNEQFF
CDR3 DNA: TGTGCCAGCAGTCCGACTAGCGAGCGGTACAATGAGCAGTTCTTC

V gene: TRBV5-5
J gene: TRBJ2-1
clone size: once
D gene: -
CDR3 protein: CASSSTGEGEQFF
CDR3 DNA: TGTGCCAGCAGCTCGACAGGGGAGGGTGAGCAGTTCTTC

V gene: TRBV4-2
J gene: TRBJ1-2
clone size: -
D gene: -
CDR3 protein: CASSQDLSANYGYTF
CDR3 DNA: TGTGCCAGCAGCCAAGATCTAAGCGCTAACTATGGCTACACCTTC

V gene: TRBV28
J gene: TRBJ2-7
clone size: -
D gene: -
CDR3 protein: CASSPQGRSSGFWVSEQYF
CDR3 DNA: TGTGCCAGCAGTCCACAGGGGCGGTCTAGCGGGTTCTGGGTTAGCGAGCAGTACTTC

V gene: TRBV11-1
J gene: TRBJ1-2
clone size: -
D gene: -
CDR3 protein: CASSLQGNYGYTF
CDR3 DNA: TGTGCCAGCAGCTTACAGGGGAACTATGGCTACACCTTC

V gene: TRBV5-1
J gene: TRBJ2-3
clone size: once
D gene: TRBD2
CDR3 protein: CASSLGTSGGTDTQYF
CDR3 DNA: TGCGCCAGCAGCTTGGGGACTAGCGGGGGGACAGATACGCAGTATTTT

V gene: TRBV29-1
J gene: TRBJ1-1
clone size: -
D gene: -
CDR3 protein: CSVVAGRVTEAFF
CDR3 DNA: TGCAGCGTTGTGGCTGGGAGGGTTACTGAAGCTTTCTTT

V gene: TRBV5-1
J gene: TRBJ1-2
clone size: -
D gene: -
CDR3 protein: CASSPSGRNYGYTF
CDR3 DNA: TGCGCCAGCAGCCCCAGCGGTAGGAACTATGGCTACACCTTC

V gene: TRBV6-5
J gene: TRBJ1-3
clone size: few
D gene: -
CDR3 protein: CASSPPGSGNTIYF
CDR3 DNA: TGTGCCAGCAGTCCACCAGGCTCTGGAAACACCATATATTTT

V gene: TRBV7-6
J gene: TRBJ1-1
clone size: few
D gene: -
CDR3 protein: CASSLVGRGSTEAFF
CDR3 DNA: TGTGCCAGCAGCTTAGTCGGGCGGGGAAGCACTGAAGCTTTCTTT

V gene: TRBV5-1
J gene: TRBJ2-5
clone size: -
D gene: TRBD1
CDR3 protein: CASSSGGSETQYF
CDR3 DNA: TGCGCCAGCAGCTCAGGGGGAAGTGAGACCCAGTACTTC

V gene: TRBV6-5
J gene: TRBJ1-3
clone size: -
D gene: TRBD1
CDR3 protein: CASLDRAGNTIYF
CDR3 DNA: TGTGCCAGCCTCGACAGGGCTGGAAACACCATATATTTT

V gene: TRBV19
J gene: TRBJ2-1
clone size: -
D gene: -
CDR3 protein: CAPGGGISYNEQFF
CDR3 DNA: TGTGCCCCCGGCGGCGGGATTTCCTACAATGAGCAGTTCTTC

V gene: TRBV30
J gene: TRBJ2-5
clone size: few
D gene: -
CDR3 protein: CAWRLQGGETQYF
CDR3 DNA: TGTGCCTGGAGGCTTCAGGGAGGAGAGACCCAGTACTTC

V gene: TRBV6-2/TRBV6-3
J gene: TRBJ2-1
clone size: -
D gene: TRBD2
CDR3 protein: CASSPRAGAVNNEQFF
CDR3 DNA: TGTGCCAGCAGTCCCCGAGCGGGGGCCGTAAACAATGAGCAGTTCTTC

V gene: TRBV28
J gene: TRBJ1-1
clone size: -
D gene: TRBD1
CDR3 protein: CASSFGQGEANTEAFF
CDR3 DNA: TGTGCCAGCAGTTTCGGACAGGGGGAAGCCAACACTGAAGCTTTCTTT

V gene: TRBV27
J gene: TRBJ1-1
clone size: -
D gene: TRBD1
CDR3 protein: CASSSGDSYTEAFF
CDR3 DNA: TGTGCCAGCAGTTCAGGGGACAGTTACACTGAAGCTTTCTTT

V gene: TRBV7-3
J gene: TRBJ2-2
clone size: -
D gene: -
CDR3 protein: CASSLIPLTAGGELFF
CDR3 DNA: TGTGCCAGCAGCTTAATTCCACTAACGGCTGGCGGGGAGCTGTTTTTT

V gene: TRBV2
J gene: TRBJ2-3
clone size: -
D gene: TRBD2
CDR3 protein: CASSASGGTDTQYF
CDR3 DNA: TGTGCCAGCAGTGCTAGCGGGGGCACAGATACGCAGTATTTT

V gene: TRBV10-3
J gene: TRBJ2-2
clone size: few
D gene: -
CDR3 protein: CAISRQESGELFF
CDR3 DNA: TGTGCCATCAGCCGACAGGAATCCGGGGAGCTGTTTTTT

V gene: TRBV30
J gene: TRBJ1-4
clone size: few
D gene: -
CDR3 protein: CAWSIREKLFF
CDR3 DNA: TGTGCCTGGAGTATCCGTGAAAAACTGTTTTTT

V gene: TRBV5-4
J gene: TRBJ2-1
clone size: -
D gene: -
CDR3 protein: CASSREGVYNEQFF
CDR3 DNA: TGTGCCAGCAGTAGGGAGGGGGTATACAATGAGCAGTTCTTC

V gene: TRBV6-2/TRBV6-3
J gene: TRBJ2-3
clone size: -
D gene: TRBD2
CDR3 protein: CASSSLAGVGSGTDTQYF
CDR3 DNA: TGTGCCAGCAGTTCTCTAGCGGGAGTTGGTAGTGGGACAGATACGCAGTATTTT

V gene: TRBV5-8
J gene: TRBJ2-6
clone size: -
D gene: -
CDR3 protein: CASSLGPYAGANVLTF
CDR3 DNA: TGTGCCAGCAGCTTGGGGCCTTATGCTGGGGCCAACGTCCTGACTTTC

V gene: TRBV7-9
J gene: TRBJ1-1
clone size: -
D gene: TRBD1
CDR3 protein: CASSPPGQLNTEAFF
CDR3 DNA: TGTGCCAGCAGCCCTCCGGGACAGCTGAACACTGAAGCTTTCTTT

V gene: TRBV18
J gene: TRBJ1-2
clone size: once
D gene: -
CDR3 protein: CASSGSQGTNYGYTF
CDR3 DNA: TGTGCCAGCTCGGGGTCACAGGGAACTAACTATGGCTACACCTTC

V gene: TRBV4-2
J gene: TRBJ1-2
clone size: -
D gene: -
CDR3 protein: CASSPLGTAGRVGYTF
CDR3 DNA: TGTGCCAGCAGCCCCCTTGGTACGGCAGGGAGGGTTGGCTACACCTTC

V gene: TRBV11-2
J gene: TRBJ2-1
clone size: many
D gene: TRBD1
CDR3 protein: CASSNRGNEQFF
CDR3 DNA: TGTGCCAGCAGCAACAGGGGCAATGAGCAGTTCTTC

V gene: TRBV6-2/TRBV6-3
J gene: TRBJ2-7
clone size: -
D gene: TRBD1
CDR3 protein: CASSTPDRGHYEQYF
CDR3 DNA: TGTGCCAGCAGTACCCCGGACAGGGGGCACTACGAGCAGTACTTC

V gene: TRBV7-2
J gene: TRBJ1-5
clone size: -
D gene: -
CDR3 protein: CASSFSGDQPQHF
CDR3 DNA: TGTGCCAGCAGCTTTTCAGGGGATCAGCCCCAGCATTTT

V gene: TRBV19
J gene: TRBJ1-2
clone size: -
D gene: TRBD1
CDR3 protein: CASSVRDRGTYGYTF
CDR3 DNA: TGTGCCAGTAGCGTCCGGGACAGGGGGACATATGGCTACACCTTC

V gene: TRBV7-9
J gene: TRBJ2-1
clone size: -
D gene: TRBD2
CDR3 protein: CASSFTTSGRFDEQFF
CDR3 DNA: TGTGCCAGCAGCTTCACGACTAGCGGGAGGTTCGATGAGCAGTTCTTC

V gene: TRBV5-5
J gene: TRBJ1-1
clone size: -
D gene: TRBD1
CDR3 protein: CASSWGQGAQTEAFF
CDR3 DNA: TGTGCCAGCAGCTGGGGACAGGGGGCGCAGACTGAAGCTTTCTTT

V gene: TRBV7-3
J gene: TRBJ2-1
clone size: once
D gene: TRBD2
CDR3 protein: CASSLGWRERSEQFF
CDR3 DNA: TGTGCCAGCAGCTTAGGGTGGCGGGAGCGGAGTGAGCAGTTCTTC

V gene: TRBV7-3
J gene: TRBJ2-3
clone size: -
D gene: -
CDR3 protein: CASSHDTGTDTQYF
CDR3 DNA: TGTGCCAGCAGCCACGACACTGGCACAGATACGCAGTATTTT

V gene: TRBV11-1
J gene: TRBJ1-1
clone size: -
D gene: TRBD1
CDR3 protein: CASSLGQTMNTEAFF
CDR3 DNA: TGTGCCAGCAGCTTGGGACAGACTATGAACACTGAAGCTTTCTTT

V gene: TRBV2
J gene: TRBJ1-4
clone size: -
D gene: -
CDR3 protein: CASRVGSSGEKLFF
CDR3 DNA: TGTGCCAGCAGGGTTGGCTCTTCCGGGGAAAAACTGTTTTTT

V gene: TRBV5-8
J gene: TRBJ1-1
clone size: few
D gene: TRBD1
CDR3 protein: CASSLRGRTEAFF
CDR3 DNA: TGTGCCAGCAGCCTCAGGGGGCGGACTGAAGCTTTCTTT

V gene: TRBV6-5
J gene: TRBJ2-7
clone size: -
D gene: TRBD2
CDR3 protein: CASTLGTSGGFEQYF
CDR3 DNA: TGTGCCAGCACCCTCGGGACTAGCGGTGGTTTCGAGCAGTACTTC